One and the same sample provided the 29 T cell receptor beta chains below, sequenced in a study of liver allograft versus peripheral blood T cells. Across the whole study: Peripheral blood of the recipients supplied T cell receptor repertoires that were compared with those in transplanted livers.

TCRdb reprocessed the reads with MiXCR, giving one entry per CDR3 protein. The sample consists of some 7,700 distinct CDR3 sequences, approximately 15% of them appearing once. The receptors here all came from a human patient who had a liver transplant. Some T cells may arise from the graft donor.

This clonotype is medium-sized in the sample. The CDR3 sequence: CASSYASGSSYNEQFF. DNA of the CDR3: TGTGCCAGCAGTTACGCTAGCGGTTCCTCCTACAATGAGCAGTTCTTC. The chain joins TRBV6-2 or TRBV6-3 to TRBJ2-1; 7 positions agree with TRBD2. Germline V gene data show CDR1 as MNHEY and CDR2 as SVGEGT. V dropped 2 bases and J dropped 0; count of bases not matched to a gene: 4. The CDR3 length is 16 residues.

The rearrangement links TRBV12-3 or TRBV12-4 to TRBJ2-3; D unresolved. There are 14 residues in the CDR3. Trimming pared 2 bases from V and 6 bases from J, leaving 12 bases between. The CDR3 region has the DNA TGTGCCAGCAGTTTATCCCCCGCGCCGGATACGCAGTATTTT. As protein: CASSLSPAPDTQYF.

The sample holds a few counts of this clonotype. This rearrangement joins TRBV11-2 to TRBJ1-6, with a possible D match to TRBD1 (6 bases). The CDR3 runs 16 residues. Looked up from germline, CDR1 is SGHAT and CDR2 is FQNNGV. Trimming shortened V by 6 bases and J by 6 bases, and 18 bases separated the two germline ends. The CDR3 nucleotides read TGTGCCAGCAGGGTACAACAGGGCAGGTTTAATTCACCCCTCCACTTT. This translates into CASRVQQGRFNSPLHF.

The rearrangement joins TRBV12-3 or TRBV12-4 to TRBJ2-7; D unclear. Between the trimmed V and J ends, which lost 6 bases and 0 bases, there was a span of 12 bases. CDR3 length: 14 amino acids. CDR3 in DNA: TGTGCCAGCAGGCCGAACGACGACTCCTACGAGCAGTACTTC. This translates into CASRPNDDSYEQYF.

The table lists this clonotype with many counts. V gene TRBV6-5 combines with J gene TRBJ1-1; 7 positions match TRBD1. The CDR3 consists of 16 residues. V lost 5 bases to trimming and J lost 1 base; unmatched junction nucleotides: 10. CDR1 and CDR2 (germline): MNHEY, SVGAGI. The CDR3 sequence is CASSPHRGGTNTEAFF. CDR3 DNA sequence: TGTGCCAGCAGTCCCCACAGGGGAGGGACGAACACTGAAGCTTTCTTT.

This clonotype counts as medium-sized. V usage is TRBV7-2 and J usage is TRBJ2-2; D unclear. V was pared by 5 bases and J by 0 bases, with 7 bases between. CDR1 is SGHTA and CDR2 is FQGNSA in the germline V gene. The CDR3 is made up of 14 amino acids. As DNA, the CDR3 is TGTGCCAGCAGCCTCACAGCGAACACCGGGGAGCTGTTTTTT. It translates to CASSLTANTGELFF.

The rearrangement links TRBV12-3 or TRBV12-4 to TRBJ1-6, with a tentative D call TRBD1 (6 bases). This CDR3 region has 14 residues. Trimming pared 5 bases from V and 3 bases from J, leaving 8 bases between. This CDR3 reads CASSTGLYNSPLHF. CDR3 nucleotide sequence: TGTGCCAGCAGTACAGGGCTCTATAATTCACCCCTCCACTTT.

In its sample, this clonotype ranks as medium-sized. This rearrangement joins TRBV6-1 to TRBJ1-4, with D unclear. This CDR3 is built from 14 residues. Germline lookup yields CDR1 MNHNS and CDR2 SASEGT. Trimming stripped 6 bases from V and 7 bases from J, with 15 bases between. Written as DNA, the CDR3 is TGTGCCAGCAGCAGGACGGAGCTGGGTGAAAAACTGTTTTTT. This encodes CASSRTELGEKLFF.

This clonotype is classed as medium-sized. CDR3 sequence (DNA): TGTGCCAGCAGTAGGACAGGGCAGTTTCTGAACACTGAAGCTTTCTTT. Protein sequence: CASSRTGQFLNTEAFF. The chain links TRBV6-6 to TRBJ1-1; 8 bases fit TRBD1. CDR1 is MNHNY, CDR2 SVGAGI, per germline (reference sequence). The CDR3 consists of 16 residues. V lost 5 bases and J lost 0; bases outside the gene matches: 8.

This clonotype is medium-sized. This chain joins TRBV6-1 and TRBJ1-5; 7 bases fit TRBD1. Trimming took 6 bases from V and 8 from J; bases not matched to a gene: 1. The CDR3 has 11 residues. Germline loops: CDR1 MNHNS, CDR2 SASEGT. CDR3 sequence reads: CASSDREPQHF. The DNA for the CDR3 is TGTGCCAGCAGCGACAGGGAGCCCCAGCATTTT.

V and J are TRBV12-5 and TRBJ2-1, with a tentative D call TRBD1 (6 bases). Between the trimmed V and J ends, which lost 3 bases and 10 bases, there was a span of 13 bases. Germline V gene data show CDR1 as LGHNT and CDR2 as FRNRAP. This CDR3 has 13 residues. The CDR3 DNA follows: TGTGCTAGTGGTTTACAGGGTCTCTACGAGCAGTTCTTC. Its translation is CASGLQGLYEQFF.

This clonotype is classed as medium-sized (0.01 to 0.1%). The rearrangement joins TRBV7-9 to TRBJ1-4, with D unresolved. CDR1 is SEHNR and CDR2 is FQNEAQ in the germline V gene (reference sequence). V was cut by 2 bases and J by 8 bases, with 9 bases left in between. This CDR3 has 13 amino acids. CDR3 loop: CASSLMPWEKLFF. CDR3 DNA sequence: TGTGCCAGCAGCTTAATGCCGTGGGAAAAACTGTTTTTT.

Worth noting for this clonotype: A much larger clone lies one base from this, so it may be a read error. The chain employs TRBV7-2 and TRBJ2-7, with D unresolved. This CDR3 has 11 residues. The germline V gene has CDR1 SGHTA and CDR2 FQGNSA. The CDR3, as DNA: TGTGTCAGCAGCTCCTCCTACGAGCAGTACTTC. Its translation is CVSSSSYEQYF.

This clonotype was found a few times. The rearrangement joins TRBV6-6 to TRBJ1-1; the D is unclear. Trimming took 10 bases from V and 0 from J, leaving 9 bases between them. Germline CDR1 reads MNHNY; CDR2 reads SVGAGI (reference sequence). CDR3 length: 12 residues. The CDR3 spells CATRSMNTEAFF. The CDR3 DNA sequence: TGTGCCACCAGGAGCATGAACACTGAAGCTTTCTTT.

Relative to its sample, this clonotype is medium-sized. The DNA for the CDR3 is TGTGCCAGCAGTGCGACCGAGGGATTATATGGCTACACCTTC. Amino acids: CASSATEGLYGYTF. V and J are TRBV6-5 and TRBJ1-2; the D is unclear. Germline values: CDR1 MNHEY, CDR2 SVGAGI. The V end was cut by 5 bases, the J end by 5 bases, with 15 bases between. This CDR3 region has 14 residues.

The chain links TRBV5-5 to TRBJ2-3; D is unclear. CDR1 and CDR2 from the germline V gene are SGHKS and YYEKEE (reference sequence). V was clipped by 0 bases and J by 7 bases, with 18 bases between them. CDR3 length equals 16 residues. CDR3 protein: CASSLGADHSVYTQYF. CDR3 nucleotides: TGTGCCAGCAGCTTGGGTGCAGACCACTCGGTGTATACGCAGTATTTT.

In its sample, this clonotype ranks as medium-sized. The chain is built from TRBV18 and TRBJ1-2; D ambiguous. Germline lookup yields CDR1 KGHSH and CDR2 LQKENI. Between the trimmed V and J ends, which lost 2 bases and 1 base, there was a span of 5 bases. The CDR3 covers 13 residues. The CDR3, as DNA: TGTGCCAGCTCACCAGACAATAACTATGGCTACACCTTC. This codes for CASSPDNNYGYTF.

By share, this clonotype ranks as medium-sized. For the CDR3, the DNA is TGTGCCAGTAGTATACAACAGGGGGTGGCCAATCAGCCCCAGCATTTT. This sequence encodes CASSIQQGVANQPQHF. The rearrangement uses TRBV19 and TRBJ1-5; 8 nucleotides align to TRBD1. The V segment lost 2 bases and the J segment 3 bases; nucleotides outside the gene matches: 6. The germline CDR1 and CDR2 sequences are LNHDA and SQIVND (reference sequence). This CDR3 contains 16 residues.

Written as DNA, the CDR3 is TGTGCCAGCAGGGGGCAGGGAGGGTCCACAGATACGCAGTATTTT. This encodes CASRGQGGSTDTQYF. The chain employs TRBV6-1 and TRBJ2-3; 7 bases match TRBD2. CDR3 length: 15 residues. Germline V CDR1 and CDR2: MNHNS, SASEGT. The ends lost 6 bases at V and 2 bases at J; junction bases unmatched: 8.

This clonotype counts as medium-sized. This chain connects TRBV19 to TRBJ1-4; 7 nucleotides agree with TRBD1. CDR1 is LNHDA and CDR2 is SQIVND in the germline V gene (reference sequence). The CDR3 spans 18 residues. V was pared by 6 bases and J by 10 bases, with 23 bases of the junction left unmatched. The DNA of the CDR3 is TGTGCCAGTAGCCCCTTTAGCCCCACAGGGGCGGGTTTTCGAAAACTGTTTTTT. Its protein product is CASSPFSPTGAGFRKLFF.

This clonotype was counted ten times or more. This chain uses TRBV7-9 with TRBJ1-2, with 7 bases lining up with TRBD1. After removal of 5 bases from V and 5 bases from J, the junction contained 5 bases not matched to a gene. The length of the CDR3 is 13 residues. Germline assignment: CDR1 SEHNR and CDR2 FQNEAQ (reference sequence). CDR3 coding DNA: TGTGCCAGCAGCCCAGACAGGGTTTATGGCTACACCTTC. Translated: CASSPDRVYGYTF.

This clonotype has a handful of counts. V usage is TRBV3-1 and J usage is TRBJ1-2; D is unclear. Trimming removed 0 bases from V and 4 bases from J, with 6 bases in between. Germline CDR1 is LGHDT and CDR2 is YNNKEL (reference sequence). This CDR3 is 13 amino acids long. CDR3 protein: CASSQDGPYGYTF. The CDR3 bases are TGTGCCAGCAGCCAAGACGGGCCCTATGGCTACACCTTC.

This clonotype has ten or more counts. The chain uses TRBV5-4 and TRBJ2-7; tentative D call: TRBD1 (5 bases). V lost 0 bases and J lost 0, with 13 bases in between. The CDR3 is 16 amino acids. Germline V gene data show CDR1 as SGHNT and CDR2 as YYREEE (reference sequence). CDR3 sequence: CASSLEGRASSYEQYF. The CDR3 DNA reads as TGTGCCAGCAGCTTGGAGGGCAGGGCGAGCTCCTACGAGCAGTACTTC. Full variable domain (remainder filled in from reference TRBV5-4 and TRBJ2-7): ETGVTQSPTHLIKTRGQQVTLRCSSQSGHNTVSWYQQALGQGPQFIFQYYREEENGRGNFPPRFSGLQFPNYSSELNVNALELDDSALYLCASSLEGRASSYEQYFGPGTRLTVT.

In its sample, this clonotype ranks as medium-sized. CDR3 sequence: CASSPGTGSAGYTF. The CDR3 DNA is TGTGCCAGTAGTCCCGGGACAGGGAGTGCTGGCTACACCTTC. The J gene is TRBJ1-2, the V gene TRBV19; TRBD1 matches at 9 bases. This CDR3 comprises 14 residues. Germline assignment: CDR1 LNHDA and CDR2 SQIVND (reference sequence). V lost 5 bases, J lost 7 bases, and 8 bases stayed unmatched.

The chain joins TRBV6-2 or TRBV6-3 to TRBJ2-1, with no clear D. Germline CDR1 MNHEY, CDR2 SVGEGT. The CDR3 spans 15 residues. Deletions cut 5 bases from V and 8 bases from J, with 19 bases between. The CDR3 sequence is CASSRHLGSMYEQFF. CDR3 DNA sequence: TGTGCCAGCAGTCGGCATTTAGGCAGTATGTATGAGCAGTTCTTC.

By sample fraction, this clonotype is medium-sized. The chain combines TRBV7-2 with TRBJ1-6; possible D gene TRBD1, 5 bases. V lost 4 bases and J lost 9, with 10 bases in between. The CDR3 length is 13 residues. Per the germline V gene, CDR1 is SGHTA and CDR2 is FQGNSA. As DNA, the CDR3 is TGTGCCAGCAGCTCAAACGGGGGTTCACCCCTCCACTTT. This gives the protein CASSSNGGSPLHF. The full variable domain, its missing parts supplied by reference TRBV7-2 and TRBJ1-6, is GAGVSQSPSNKVTEKGKDVELRCDPISGHTALYWYRQSLGQGLEFLIYFQGNSAPDKSGLPSDRFSAERTGGSVSTLTIQRTQQEDSAVYLCASSSNGGSPLHFGNGTRLTVT.

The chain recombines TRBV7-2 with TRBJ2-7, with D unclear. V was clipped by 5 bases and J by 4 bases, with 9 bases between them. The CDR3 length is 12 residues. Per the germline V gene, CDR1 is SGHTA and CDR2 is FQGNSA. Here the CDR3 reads CASSPIGYEQYF. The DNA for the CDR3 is TGTGCCAGCAGCCCTATTGGGTACGAGCAGTACTTC.

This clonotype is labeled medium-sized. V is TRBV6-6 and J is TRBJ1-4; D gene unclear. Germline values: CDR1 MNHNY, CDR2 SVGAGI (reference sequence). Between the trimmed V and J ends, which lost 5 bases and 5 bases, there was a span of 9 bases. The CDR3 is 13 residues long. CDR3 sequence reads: CASSTTANEKLFF. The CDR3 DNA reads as TGTGCCAGCAGTACTACAGCGAATGAAAAACTGTTTTTT.

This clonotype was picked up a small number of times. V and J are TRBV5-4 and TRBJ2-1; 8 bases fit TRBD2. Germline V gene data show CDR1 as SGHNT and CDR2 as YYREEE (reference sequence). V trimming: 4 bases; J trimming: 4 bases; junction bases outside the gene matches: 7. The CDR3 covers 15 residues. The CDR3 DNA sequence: TGTGCCAGCAGCCTTAGCGGGGACTTATACAATGAGCAGTTCTTC. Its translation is CASSLSGDLYNEQFF.